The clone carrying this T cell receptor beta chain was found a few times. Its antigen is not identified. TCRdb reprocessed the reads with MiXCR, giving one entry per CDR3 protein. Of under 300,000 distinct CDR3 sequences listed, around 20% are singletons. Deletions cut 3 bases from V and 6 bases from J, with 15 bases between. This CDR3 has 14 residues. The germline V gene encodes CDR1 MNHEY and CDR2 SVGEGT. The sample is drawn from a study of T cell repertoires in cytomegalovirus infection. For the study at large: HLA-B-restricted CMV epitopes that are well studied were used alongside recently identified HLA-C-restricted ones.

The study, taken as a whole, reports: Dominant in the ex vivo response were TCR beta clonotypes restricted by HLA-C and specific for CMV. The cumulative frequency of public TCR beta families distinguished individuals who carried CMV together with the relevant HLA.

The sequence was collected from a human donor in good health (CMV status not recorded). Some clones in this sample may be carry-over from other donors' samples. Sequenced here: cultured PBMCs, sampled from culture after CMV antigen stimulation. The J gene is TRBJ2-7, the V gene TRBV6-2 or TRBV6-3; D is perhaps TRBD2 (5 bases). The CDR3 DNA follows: TGTGCCAGCAGTTATAGACCGGAGGCGCGCGAGCAGTACGTC. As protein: CASSYRPEAREQYV.